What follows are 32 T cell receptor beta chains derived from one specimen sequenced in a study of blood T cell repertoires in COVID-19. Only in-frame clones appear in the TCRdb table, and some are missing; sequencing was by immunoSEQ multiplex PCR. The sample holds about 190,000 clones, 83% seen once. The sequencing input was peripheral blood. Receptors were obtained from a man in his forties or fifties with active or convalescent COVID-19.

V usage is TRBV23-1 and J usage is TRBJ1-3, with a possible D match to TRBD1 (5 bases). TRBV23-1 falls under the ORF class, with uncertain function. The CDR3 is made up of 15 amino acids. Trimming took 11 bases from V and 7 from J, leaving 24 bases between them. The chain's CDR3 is CARPLGGVGGNTIYF. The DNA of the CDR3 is TGCGCCCGCCCCCTGGGGGGGGTGGGGGGGAACACCATATATTTT.

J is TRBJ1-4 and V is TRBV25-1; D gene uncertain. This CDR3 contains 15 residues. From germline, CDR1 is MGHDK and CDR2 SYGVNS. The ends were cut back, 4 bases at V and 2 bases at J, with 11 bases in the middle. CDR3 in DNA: TGTGCCAGCAGTGCTGGGAGAAATACTAATGAAAAACTGTTTTTT. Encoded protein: CASSAGRNTNEKLFF.

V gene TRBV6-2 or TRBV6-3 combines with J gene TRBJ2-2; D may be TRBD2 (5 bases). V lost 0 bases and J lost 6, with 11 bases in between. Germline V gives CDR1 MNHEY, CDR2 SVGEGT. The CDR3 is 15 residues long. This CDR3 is CASSYSTSLAGELFF. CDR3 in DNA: TGTGCCAGCAGTTACTCAACTAGTCTTGCCGGGGAGCTGTTTTTT.

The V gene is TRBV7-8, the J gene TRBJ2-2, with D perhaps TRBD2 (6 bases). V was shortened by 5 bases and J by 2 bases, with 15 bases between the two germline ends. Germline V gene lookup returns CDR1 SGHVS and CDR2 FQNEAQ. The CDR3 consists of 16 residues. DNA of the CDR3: TGTGCCAGCAGCCCGAGGGCCGGGGGAAACACCGGGGAGCTGTTTTTT. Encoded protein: CASSPRAGGNTGELFF.

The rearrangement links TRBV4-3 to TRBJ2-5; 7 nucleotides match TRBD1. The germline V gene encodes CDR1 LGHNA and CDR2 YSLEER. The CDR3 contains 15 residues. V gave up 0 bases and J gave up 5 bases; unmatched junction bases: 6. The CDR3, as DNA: TGCGCCAGCAGCCAAGATCCAACAGGGGTGGAGACCCAGTACTTC. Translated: CASSQDPTGVETQYF.

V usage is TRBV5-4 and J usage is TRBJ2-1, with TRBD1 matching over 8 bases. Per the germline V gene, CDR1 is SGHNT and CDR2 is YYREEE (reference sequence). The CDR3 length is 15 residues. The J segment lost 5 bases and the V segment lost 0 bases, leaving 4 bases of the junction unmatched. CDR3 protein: CASSLGQGPDNEQFF. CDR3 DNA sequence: TGTGCCAGCAGCTTGGGACAGGGGCCAGACAATGAGCAGTTCTTC.

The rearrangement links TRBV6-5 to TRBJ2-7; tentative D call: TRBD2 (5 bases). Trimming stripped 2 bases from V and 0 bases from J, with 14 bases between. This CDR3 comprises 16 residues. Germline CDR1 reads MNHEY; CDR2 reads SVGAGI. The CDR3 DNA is TGTGCCAGCAGTTACCGGGTAGCGCATAGCTCCTACGAGCAGTACTTC. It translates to CASSYRVAHSSYEQYF.

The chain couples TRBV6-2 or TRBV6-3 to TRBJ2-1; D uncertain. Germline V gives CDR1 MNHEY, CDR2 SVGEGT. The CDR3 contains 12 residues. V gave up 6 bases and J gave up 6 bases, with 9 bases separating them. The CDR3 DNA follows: TGTGCCAGCAGCCCGCTCGGCAATGAGCAGTTCTTC. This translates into CASSPLGNEQFF.

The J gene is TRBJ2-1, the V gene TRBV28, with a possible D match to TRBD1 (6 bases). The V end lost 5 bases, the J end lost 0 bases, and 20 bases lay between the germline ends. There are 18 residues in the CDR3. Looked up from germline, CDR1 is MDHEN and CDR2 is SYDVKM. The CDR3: CASSGTPSTGSSYNEQFF. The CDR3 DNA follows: TGTGCCAGCAGTGGTACGCCGTCGACAGGAAGCTCCTACAATGAGCAGTTCTTC.

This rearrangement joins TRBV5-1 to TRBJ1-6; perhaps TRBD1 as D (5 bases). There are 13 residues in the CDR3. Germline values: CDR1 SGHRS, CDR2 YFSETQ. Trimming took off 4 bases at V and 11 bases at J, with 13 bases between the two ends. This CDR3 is CASSAGRVAPLHF. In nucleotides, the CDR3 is TGCGCCAGCAGCGCCGGCAGGGTTGCACCCCTCCACTTT.

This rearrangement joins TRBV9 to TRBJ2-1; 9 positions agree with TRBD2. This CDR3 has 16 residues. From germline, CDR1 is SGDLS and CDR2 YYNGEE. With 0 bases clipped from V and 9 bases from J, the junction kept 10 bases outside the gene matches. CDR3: CASSVGAAGGRSEQFF. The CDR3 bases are TGTGCCAGCAGCGTAGGGGCAGCGGGAGGACGTAGTGAGCAGTTCTTC.

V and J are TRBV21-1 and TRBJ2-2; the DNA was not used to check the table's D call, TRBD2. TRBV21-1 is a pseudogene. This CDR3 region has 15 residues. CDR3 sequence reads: CASSTSGGDTGELFF. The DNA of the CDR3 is TGTGCCAGCAGCACTAGCGGGGGTGACACCGGGGAGCTGTTTTTT.

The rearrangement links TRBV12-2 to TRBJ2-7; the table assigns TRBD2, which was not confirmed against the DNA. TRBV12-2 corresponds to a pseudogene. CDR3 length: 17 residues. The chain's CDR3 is CASRVRGSPTYRYEQYF. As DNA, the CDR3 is TGTGCAAGTCGCGTTCGCGGATCGCCGACGTACCGTTACGAGCAGTACTTC.

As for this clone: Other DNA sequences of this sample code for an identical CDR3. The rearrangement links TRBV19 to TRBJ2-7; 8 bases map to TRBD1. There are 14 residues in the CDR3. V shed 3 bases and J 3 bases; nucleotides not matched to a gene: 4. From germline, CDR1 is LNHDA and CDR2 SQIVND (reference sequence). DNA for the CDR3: TGTGCCAGTAGTATCCCGGGACAGGTCTACGAGCAGTACTTC. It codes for CASSIPGQVYEQYF.

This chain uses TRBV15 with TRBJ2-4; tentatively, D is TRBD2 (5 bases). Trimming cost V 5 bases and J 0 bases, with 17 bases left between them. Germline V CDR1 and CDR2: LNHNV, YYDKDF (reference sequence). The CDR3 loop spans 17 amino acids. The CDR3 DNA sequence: TGTGCCACCAGCGGGTATCGTGCGGGCCTAGCCAAAAACATTCAGTACTTC. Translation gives CATSGYRAGLAKNIQYF. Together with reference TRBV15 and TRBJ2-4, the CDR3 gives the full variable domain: DAMVIQNPRYQVTQFGKPVTLSCSQTLNHNVMYWYQQKSSQAPKLLFHYYDKDFNNEADTPDNFQSRRPNTSFCFLDIRSPGLGDTAMYLCATSGYRAGLAKNIQYFGAGTRLSVL.

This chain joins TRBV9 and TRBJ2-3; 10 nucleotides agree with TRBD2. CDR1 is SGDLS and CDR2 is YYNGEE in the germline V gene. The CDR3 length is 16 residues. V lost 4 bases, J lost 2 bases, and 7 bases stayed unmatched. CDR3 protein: CASSSKRGGNTDTQYF. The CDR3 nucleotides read TGTGCCAGCAGCTCCAAGCGGGGGGGCAACACAGATACGCAGTATTTT.

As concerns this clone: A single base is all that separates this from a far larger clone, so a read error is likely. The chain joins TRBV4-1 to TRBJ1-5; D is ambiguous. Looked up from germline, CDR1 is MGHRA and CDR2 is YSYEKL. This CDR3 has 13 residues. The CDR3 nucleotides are TGCGCCCGCAGCCAACTTGTGAGATGGCCCCAGCATTTT. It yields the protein CARSQLVRWPQHF.

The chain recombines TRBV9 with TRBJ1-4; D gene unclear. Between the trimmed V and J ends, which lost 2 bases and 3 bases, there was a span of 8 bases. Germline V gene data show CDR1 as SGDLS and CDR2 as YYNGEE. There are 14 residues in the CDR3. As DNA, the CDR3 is TGTGCCAGCAGCGTTGGCAACGCTAATGAAAAACTGTTTTTT. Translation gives CASSVGNANEKLFF.

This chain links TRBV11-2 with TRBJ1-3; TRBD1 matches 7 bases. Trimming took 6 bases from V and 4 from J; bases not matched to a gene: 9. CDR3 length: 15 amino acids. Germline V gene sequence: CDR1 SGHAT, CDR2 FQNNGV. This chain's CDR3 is CASSLRGLDGNTIYF. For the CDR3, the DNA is TGTGCCAGCAGTTTAAGGGGGCTGGACGGAAACACCATATATTTT.

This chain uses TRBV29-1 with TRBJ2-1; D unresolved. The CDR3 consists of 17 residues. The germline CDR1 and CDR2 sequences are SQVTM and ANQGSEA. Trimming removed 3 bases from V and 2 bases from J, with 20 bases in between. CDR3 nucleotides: TGCAGCGTTGATGGGCCACTTTGGGCTAATACCTACAATGAGCAGTTCTTC. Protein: CSVDGPLWANTYNEQFF.

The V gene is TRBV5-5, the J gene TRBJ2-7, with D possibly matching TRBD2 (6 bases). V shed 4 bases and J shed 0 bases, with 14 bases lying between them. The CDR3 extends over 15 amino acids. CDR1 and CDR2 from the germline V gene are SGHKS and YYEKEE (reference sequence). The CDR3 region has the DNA TGTGCCAGCAGCCCCCGCGGGGAATTCTCCTACGAGCAGTACTTC. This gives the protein CASSPRGEFSYEQYF.

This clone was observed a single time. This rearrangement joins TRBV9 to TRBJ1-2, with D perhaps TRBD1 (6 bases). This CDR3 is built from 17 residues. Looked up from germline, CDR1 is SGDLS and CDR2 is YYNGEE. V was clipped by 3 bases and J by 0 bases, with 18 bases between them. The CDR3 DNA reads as TGTGCCAGCAGCGACCCAACCGGGACATCGTCTAACTATGGCTACACCTTC. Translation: CASSDPTGTSSNYGYTF.

The CDR3 is CASSISPGTVRGTEAFF. In nucleotides, the CDR3 is TGTGCCAGTAGTATCTCCCCCGGGACAGTAAGGGGGACTGAAGCTTTCTTT. This chain joins TRBV19 and TRBJ1-1; 7 positions match TRBD1. This CDR3 spans 17 amino acids. V shed 3 bases, J shed 5 bases, and the junction held 15 bases outside the gene matches. CDR1 LNHDA and CDR2 SQIVND come from the germline V gene (reference sequence).

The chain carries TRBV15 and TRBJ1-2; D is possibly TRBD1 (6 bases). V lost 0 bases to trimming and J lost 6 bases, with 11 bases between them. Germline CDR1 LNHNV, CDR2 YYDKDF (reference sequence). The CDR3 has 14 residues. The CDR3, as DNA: TGTGCCACCAGCAGAGATCAACAGGGTGATGGCTACACCTTC. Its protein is CATSRDQQGDGYTF.

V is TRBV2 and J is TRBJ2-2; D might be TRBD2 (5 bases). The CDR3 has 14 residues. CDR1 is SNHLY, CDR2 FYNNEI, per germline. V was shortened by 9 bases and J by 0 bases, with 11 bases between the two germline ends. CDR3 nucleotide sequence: TGTGCCAGATCCGGGATCGCGAACACCGGGGAGCTGTTTTTT. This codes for CARSGIANTGELFF.

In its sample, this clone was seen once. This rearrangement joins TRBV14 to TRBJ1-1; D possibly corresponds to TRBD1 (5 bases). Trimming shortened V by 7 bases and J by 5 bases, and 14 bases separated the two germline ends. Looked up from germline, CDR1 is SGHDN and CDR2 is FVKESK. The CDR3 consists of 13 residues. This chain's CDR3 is CASTKGLVTEAFF. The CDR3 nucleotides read TGTGCCAGCACCAAGGGGCTCGTGACTGAAGCTTTCTTT.

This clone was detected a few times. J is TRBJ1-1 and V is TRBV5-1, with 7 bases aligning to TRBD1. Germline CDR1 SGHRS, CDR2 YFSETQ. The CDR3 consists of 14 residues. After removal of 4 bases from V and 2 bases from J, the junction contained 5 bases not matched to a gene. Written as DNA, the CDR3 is TGCGCCAGCAGCCAGGAAGGGGGCAACACTGAAGCTTTCTTT. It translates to CASSQEGGNTEAFF.

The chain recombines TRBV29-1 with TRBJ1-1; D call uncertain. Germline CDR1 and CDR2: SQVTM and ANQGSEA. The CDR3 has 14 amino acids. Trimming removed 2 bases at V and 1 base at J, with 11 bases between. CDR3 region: CSVEFRRSNTEAFF. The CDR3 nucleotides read TGCAGCGTTGAATTTCGGCGGTCGAACACTGAAGCTTTCTTT.

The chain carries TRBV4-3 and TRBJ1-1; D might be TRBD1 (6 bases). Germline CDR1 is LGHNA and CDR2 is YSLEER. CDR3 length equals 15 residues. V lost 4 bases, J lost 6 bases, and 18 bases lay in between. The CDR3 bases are TGCGCCAGCAGCCGGGACCCACAGGGCTCAGCTGAAGCTTTCTTT. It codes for CASSRDPQGSAEAFF.

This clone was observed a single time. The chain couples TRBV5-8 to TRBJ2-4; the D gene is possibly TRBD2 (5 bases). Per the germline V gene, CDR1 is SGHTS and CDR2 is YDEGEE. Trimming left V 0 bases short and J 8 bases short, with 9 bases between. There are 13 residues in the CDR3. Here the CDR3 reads CASSLAGMDIQYF. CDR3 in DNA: TGTGCCAGCAGCTTGGCCGGGATGGACATTCAGTACTTC.

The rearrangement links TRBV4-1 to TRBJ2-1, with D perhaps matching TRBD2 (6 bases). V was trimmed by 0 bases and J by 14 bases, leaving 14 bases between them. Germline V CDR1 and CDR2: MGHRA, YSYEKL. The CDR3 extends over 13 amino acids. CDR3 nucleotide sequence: TGCGCCAGCAGCCAAGATAGTCACGCTAGCGAGTTCTTC. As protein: CASSQDSHASEFF.

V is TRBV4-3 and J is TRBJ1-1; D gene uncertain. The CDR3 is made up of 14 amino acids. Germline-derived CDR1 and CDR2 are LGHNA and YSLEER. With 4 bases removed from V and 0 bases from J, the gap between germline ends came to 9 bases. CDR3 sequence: CASSRNGVNTEAFF. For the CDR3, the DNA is TGCGCCAGCAGCCGGAACGGGGTGAACACTGAAGCTTTCTTT.